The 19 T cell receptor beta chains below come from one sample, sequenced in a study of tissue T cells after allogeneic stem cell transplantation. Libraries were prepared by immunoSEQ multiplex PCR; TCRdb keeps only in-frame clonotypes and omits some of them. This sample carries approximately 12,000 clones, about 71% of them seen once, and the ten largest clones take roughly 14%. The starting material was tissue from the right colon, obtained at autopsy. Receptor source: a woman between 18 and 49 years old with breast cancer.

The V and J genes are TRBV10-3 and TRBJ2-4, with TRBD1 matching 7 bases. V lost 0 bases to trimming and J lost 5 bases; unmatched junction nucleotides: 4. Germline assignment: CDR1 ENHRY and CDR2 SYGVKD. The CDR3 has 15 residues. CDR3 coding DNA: TGTGCCATCAGTGAGTCAAGACAGGGCGAAAACATTCAGTACTTC. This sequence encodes CAISESRQGENIQYF.

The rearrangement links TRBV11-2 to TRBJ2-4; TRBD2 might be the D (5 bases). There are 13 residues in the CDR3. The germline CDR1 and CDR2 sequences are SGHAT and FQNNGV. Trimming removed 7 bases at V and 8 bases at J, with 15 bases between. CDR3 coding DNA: TGTGCCAGCAACCCTTCGGGGTTTCACATTCAGTACTTC. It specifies CASNPSGFHIQYF.

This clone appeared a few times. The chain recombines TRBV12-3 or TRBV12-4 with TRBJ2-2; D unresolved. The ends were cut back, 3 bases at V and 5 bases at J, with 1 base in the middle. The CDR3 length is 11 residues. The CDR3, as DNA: TGTGCCAGCAGTTTTACCGGGGAGCTGTTTTTT. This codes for CASSFTGELFF.

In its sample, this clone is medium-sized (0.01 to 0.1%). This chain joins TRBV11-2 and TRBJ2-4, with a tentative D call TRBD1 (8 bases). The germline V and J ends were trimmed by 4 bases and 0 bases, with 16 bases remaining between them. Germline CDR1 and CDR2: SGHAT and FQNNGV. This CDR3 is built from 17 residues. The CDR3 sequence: CASSSRTGGVAKNIQYF. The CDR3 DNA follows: TGTGCCAGCAGCTCGCGAACAGGGGGGGTAGCCAAAAACATTCAGTACTTC. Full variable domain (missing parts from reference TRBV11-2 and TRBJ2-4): EAGVAQSPRYKIIEKRQSVAFWCNPISGHATLYWYQQILGQGPKLLIQFQNNGVVDDSQLPKDRFSAERLKGVDSTLKIQPAKLEDSAVYLCASSSRTGGVAKNIQYFGAGTRLSVL.

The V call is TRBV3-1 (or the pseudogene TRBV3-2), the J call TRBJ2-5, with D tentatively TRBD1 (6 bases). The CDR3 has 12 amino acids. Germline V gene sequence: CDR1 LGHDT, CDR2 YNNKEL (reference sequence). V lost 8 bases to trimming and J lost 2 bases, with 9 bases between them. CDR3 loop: CASGGQQETQYF. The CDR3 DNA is TGTGCCAGCGGGGGACAACAAGAGACCCAGTACTTC.

The CDR3 region has the DNA TGTGCCAGCAGCACGACAGGGATTAGCACAGATACGCAGTATTTT. Protein sequence: CASSTTGISTDTQYF. This chain joins TRBV11-2 and TRBJ2-3; 7 positions agree with TRBD1. There are 15 residues in the CDR3. The germline V gene encodes CDR1 SGHAT and CDR2 FQNNGV. J gave up 0 bases and V 5 bases, and 5 bases lay outside the gene matches. Full variable domain (missing parts from reference TRBV11-2 and TRBJ2-3): EAGVAQSPRYKIIEKRQSVAFWCNPISGHATLYWYQQILGQGPKLLIQFQNNGVVDDSQLPKDRFSAERLKGVDSTLKIQPAKLEDSAVYLCASSTTGISTDTQYFGPGTRLTVL.

As DNA, the CDR3 is TGTGCCAGCAGTCAAAGGAAGGACGGAGGCTACGAGCAGTACTTC. It is translated as CASSQRKDGGYEQYF. The chain has TRBV5-4 and TRBJ2-7, with D perhaps TRBD2 (5 bases). Trimming left V 5 bases short and J 3 bases short, with 18 bases between. The CDR3 loop spans 15 amino acids. The germline V gene has CDR1 SGHNT and CDR2 YYREEE (reference sequence).

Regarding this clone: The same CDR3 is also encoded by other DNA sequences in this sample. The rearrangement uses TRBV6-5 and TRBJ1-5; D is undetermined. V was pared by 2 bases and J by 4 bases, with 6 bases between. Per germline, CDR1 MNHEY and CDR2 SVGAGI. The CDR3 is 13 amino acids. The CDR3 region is CASSYGRNQPQHF. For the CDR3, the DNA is TGTGCCAGCAGTTACGGGCGGAATCAGCCCCAGCATTTT.

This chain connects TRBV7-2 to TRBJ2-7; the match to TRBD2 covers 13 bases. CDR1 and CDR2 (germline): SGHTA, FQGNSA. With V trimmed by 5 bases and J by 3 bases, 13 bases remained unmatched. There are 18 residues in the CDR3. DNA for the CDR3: TGTGCCAGCAGCACAAGTCGGACTAGCGGGAGCGTATACTACGAGCAGTACTTC. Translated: CASSTSRTSGSVYYEQYF.

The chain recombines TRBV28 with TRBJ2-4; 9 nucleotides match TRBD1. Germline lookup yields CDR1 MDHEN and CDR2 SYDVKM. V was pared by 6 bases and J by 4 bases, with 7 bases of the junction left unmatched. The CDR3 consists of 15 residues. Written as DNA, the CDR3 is TGTGCCAGCAGGGGGACCGGGACAGGGAAAAACATTCAGTACTTC. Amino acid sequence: CASRGTGTGKNIQYF.

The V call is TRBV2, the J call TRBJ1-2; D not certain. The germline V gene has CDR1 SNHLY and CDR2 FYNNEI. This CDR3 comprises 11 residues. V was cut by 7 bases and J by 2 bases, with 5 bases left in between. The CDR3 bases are TGTGCCAGCACGGGAAACTATGGCTACACCTTC. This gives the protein CASTGNYGYTF.

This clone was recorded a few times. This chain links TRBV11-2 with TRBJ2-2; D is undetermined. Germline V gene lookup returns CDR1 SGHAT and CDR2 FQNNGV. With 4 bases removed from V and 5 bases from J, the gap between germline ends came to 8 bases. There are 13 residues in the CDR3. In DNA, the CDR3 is TGTGCCAGCAGCTCTCCCACGACCGGGGAGCTGTTTTTT. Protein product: CASSSPTTGELFF.

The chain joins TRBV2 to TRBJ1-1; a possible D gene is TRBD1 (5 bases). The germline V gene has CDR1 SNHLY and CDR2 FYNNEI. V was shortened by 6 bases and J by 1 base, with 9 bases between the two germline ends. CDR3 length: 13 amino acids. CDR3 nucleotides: TGTGCCAGCAGATTACAGGCGAACACTGAAGCTTTCTTT. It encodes CASRLQANTEAFF. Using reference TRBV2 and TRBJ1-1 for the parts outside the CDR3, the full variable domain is EPEVTQTPSHQVTQMGQEVILRCVPISNHLYFYWYRQILGQKVEFLVSFYNNEISEKSEIFDDQFSVERPDGSNFTLKIRSTKLEDSAMYFCASRLQANTEAFFGQGTRLTVV.

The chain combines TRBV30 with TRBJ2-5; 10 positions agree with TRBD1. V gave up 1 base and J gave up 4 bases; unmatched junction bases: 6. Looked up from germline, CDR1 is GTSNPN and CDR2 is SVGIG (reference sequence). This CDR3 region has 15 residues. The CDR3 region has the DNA TGTGCCTGGAGTGCTGACAGGGGGCTTGGAGAGACCCAGTACTTC. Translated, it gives CAWSADRGLGETQYF.

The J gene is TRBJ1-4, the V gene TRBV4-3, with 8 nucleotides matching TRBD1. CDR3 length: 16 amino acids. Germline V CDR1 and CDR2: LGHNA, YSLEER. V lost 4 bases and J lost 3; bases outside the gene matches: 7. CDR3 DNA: TGCGCCAGCAGCCTTGGACAGGGAGAAGCTAATGAAAAACTGTTTTTT. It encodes CASSLGQGEANEKLFF.

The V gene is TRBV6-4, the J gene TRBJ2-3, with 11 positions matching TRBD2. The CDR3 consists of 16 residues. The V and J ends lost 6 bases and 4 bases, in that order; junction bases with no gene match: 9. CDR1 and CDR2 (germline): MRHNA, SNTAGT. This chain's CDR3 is CASRGSGRACADTQYF. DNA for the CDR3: TGTGCCAGCAGAGGTAGCGGGAGGGCTTGTGCAGATACGCAGTATTTT.

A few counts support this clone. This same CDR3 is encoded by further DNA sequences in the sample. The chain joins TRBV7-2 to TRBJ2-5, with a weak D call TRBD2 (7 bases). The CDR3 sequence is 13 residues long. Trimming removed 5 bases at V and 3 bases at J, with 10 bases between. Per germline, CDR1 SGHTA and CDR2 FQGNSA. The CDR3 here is CASSRGGEETQYF. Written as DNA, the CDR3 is TGTGCCAGCAGCAGGGGGGGGGAAGAGACCCAGTACTTC.

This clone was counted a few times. The CDR3 DNA is TGTGCCAGCAGCTTAAGCCTTTCGGGTGAGCAGTACTTC. Translation: CASSLSLSGEQYF. V gene TRBV7-3 combines with J gene TRBJ2-7; no definite D call. The CDR3 covers 13 residues. Trimming pared 1 base from V and 7 bases from J, leaving 11 bases between. The germline V gene has CDR1 SGHTA and CDR2 FQGTGA.

The CDR3 coding sequence is TGTGCCAGCGCACGCCAATTACGAGCTGTGGTAGAGCAGTACTTC. Protein: CASARQLRAVVEQYF. The J gene is TRBJ2-7, the V gene TRBV2; D not certain. Trimming left V 8 bases short and J 7 bases short, with 24 bases between. This CDR3 region has 15 residues. Germline V gives CDR1 SNHLY, CDR2 FYNNEI.